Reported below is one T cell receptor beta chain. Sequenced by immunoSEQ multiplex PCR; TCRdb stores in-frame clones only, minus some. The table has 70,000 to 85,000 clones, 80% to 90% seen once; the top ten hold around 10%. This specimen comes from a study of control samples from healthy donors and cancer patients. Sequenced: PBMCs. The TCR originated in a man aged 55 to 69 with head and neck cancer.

For the CDR3, the DNA is TGTGCCAGCAGGGGGGGATTAAATTACGAGCAGTACTTC. Translating gives CASRGGLNYEQYF. This rearrangement joins TRBV28 to TRBJ2-7; a possible D gene is TRBD2 (6 bases). Germline V lookup: CDR1 MDHEN, CDR2 SYDVKM. The CDR3 loop spans 13 amino acids. V was cut by 6 bases and J by 4 bases, with 13 bases left in between.